This T cell receptor beta chain was retrieved from a study of shared clonotypes between healthy human individuals. Trimming removed 2 bases from V and 2 bases from J, with 4 bases in between. The CDR3 contains 14 residues. Germline V CDR1 and CDR2: WSHSY, SAAADI. The protocol was immunoSEQ multiplex PCR, while the TCRdb copy is restricted to in-frame clones and leaves out a portion. The sample lists 1,500,000 or so clones, around 97% occurring once. V gene TRBV10-2 combines with J gene TRBJ2-6; D is ambiguous. This receptor was obtained from a man under 40 in good health. Specimen: naive CD4+ T cells sorted from blood. Subset reported: CD45RA+ positively selected. The CDR3 nucleotides read TGCGCCAGCAGTGAGGATCCTGGGGCCAACGTCCTGACTTTC. It yields the protein CASSEDPGANVLTF.